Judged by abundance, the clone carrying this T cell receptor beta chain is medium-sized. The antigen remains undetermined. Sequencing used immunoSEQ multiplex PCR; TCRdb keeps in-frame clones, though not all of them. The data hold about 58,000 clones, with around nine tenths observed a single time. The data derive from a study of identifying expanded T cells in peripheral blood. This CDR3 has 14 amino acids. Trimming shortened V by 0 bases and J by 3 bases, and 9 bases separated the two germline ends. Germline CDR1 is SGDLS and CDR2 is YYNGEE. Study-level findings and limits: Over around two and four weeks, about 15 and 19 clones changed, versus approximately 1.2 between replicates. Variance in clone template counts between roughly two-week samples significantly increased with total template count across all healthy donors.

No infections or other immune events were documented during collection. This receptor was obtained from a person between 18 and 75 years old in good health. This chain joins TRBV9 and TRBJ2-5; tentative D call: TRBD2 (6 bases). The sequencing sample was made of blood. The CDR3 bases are TGTGCCAGCAGCGTAGCGGGAGTTGAAGAGACCCAGTACTTC. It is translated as CASSVAGVEETQYF.